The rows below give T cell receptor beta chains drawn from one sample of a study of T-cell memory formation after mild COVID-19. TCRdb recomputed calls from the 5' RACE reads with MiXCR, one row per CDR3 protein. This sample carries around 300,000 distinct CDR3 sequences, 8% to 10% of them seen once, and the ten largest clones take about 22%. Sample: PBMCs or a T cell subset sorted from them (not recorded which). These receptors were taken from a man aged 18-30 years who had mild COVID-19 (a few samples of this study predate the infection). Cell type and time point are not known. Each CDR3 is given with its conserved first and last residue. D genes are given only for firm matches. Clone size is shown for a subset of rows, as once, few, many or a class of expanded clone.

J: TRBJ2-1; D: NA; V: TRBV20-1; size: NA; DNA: TGCAGCGCACAATCCGGAGCGGGTTCCCATGAGCAGTTCTTC; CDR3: CSAQSGAGSHEQFF
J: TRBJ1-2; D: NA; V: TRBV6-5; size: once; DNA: TGTGCCAGCAGTCGACACCCGCAGGAATCTAACTATGGCTACACCTTC; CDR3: CASSRHPQESNYGYTF
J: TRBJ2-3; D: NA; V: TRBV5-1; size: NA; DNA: TGCGCCAGCAGCTCCCGAAGGGGGAGCACAGATACGCAGTATTTT; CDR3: CASSSRRGSTDTQYF
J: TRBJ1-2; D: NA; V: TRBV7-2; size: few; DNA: TGTGCCAGTCTCCAAGGAAACTATGGCTACACCTTC; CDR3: CASLQGNYGYTF
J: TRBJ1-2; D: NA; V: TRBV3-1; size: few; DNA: TGTGCCAGCAGCCGGTTGAGGGCTGGTGGCTACACCTTC; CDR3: CASSRLRAGGYTF
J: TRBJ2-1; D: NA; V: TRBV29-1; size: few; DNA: TGCAGCGTTCGACCCCCAAGTCGGAATGAGCAGTTCTTC; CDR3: CSVRPPSRNEQFF
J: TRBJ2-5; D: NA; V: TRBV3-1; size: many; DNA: TGTGCCAGCAGCCCTCATCCCATTAAGTGGCAAGAGACCCAGTACTTC; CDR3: CASSPHPIKWQETQYF
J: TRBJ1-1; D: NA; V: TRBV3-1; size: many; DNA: TGTGCCAGCAGCCAAGGTTTGGAGCGAATGAACACTGAAGCTTTCTTT; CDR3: CASSQGLERMNTEAFF
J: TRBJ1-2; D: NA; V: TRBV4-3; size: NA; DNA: TGCGCCAGCAGCCAAGAAGGAGAGGGAGAGGGCTACACCTTC; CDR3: CASSQEGEGEGYTF
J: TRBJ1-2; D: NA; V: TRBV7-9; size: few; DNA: TGTGCCAGCAGCCAGGACAGCTCTAACTATGGCTACACCTTC; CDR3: CASSQDSSNYGYTF
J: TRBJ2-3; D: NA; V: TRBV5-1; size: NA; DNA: TGCGCCAGCAGCTTGGGAAGGTCCAGGTCCGCAGATACGCAGTATTTT; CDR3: CASSLGRSRSADTQYF
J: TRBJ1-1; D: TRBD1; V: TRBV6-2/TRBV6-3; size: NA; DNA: TGTGCCAGCCGGCCAGGGGGCTGGAGGAACACTGAAGCTTTCTTT; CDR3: CASRPGGWRNTEAFF